This T cell receptor (beta chain) emerged from a study of shared clonotypes between healthy human individuals. CDR3 length: 14 amino acids. The germline V gene encodes CDR1 ENHRY and CDR2 SYGVKD. Trimming at V came to 4 bases and at J to 3 bases, leaving 3 bases not matched to a gene. Assay: immunoSEQ multiplex PCR; the TCRdb copy retains only in-frame clones and omits some. The sample holds some 470,000 clones, around 80% seen once. A single count supports this clone. The chain employs TRBV10-3 and TRBJ2-3, with TRBD2 matching over 8 bases. Sequenced material: PBMCs. This TCR was sampled from a woman in her thirties or forties in good health. Some clones in this sample may be carry-over from other donors' samples. As DNA, the CDR3 is TGTGCCATCAGTGGGGGACTAGTAACAGATACGCAGTATTTT. Translating gives CAISGGLVTDTQYF.